The 8 T cell receptor beta chains below were found in one sample sequenced in a study of human T cells and chemical hapten exposure. TCRdb reprocessed the RACE reads via MiXCR and lists one record per CDR3 protein. The data contain 90,000 to 110,000 distinct CDR3 sequences, around 34% of them singletons. Time point in this sample: patch test 3, about 24 weeks after DPC sensitization. Treatment specified: therapeutic diphenylcyclopropenone sensitization with weekly scalp DPC. The source material was whole blood, sampled in connection with sensitization to the hapten diphenylcyclopropenone (DPC). These receptors were collected from a man aged 40-49 years with alopecia areata. Some clones in this sample may be carry-over from other donors' samples.

This sequence joins TRBV6-1 and TRBJ2-7; no clear D. The V gene's germline CDR1 is MNHNS and CDR2 SASEGT. V was shortened by 2 bases and J by 5 bases, with 10 bases between the two germline ends. The CDR3 is 13 residues long. CDR3 residues: CASSEPRRNEQYV. The CDR3 nucleotides are TGTGCCAGCAGTGAACCCCGCCGGAACGAGCAGTACGTC.

The table lists this clonotype with a few counts. This chain connects TRBV12-5 to TRBJ2-1; weak D call: TRBD2 (5 bases). The germline V gene encodes CDR1 LGHNT and CDR2 FRNRAP. The V end was cut by 7 bases, the J end by 9 bases, with 10 bases between. The CDR3 is made up of 11 amino acids. CDR3 bases: TGTGCTAGTGCTCGGACTGGTGAGCAGTTCTTC. Residues: CASARTGEQFF.

This clonotype was picked up a small number of times. The rearrangement uses TRBV30 and TRBJ2-7, with 7 bases fitting TRBD1. V was pared by 3 bases and J by 3 bases, with 8 bases of the junction left unmatched. Germline lookup yields CDR1 GTSNPN and CDR2 SVGIG (reference sequence). The CDR3 spans 14 residues. In nucleotides, the CDR3 is TGTGCCTGGAGCCTGAAGGGGACAGACTACGAGCAGTACGTC. Its protein product is CAWSLKGTDYEQYV.

The rearrangement joins TRBV12-3 or TRBV12-4 to TRBJ2-3; a weak D match, TRBD2 (5 bases). V gave up 4 bases and J gave up 1 base, with 12 bases separating them. The CDR3 is made up of 15 amino acids. The CDR3 reads CASSSPSRGTDTQYF. In DNA, the CDR3 is TGTGCCAGCAGTTCTCCGTCGCGGGGCACAGATACGCAGTATTTT.

This rearrangement joins TRBV28 to TRBJ1-5; D is undetermined. Trimming removed 2 bases from V and 7 bases from J, with 6 bases in between. Germline CDR1 is MDHEN and CDR2 is SYDVKM. The CDR3 consists of 12 residues. The CDR3 protein is CASSLGLQPQHF. The CDR3 bases are TGTGCCAGCAGTTTAGGTCTACAGCCCCAGCATTTT.

The rearrangement joins TRBV7-2 to TRBJ2-3; 7 bases are a match to TRBD2. J lost 4 bases, V lost 0 bases, and 4 bases had no gene match. The CDR3 extends over 15 amino acids. Germline V gene sequence: CDR1 SGHTA, CDR2 FQGNSA. As DNA, the CDR3 is TGTGCCAGCAGCTTAGCGGGAGGGCCGCCAGATACGCAGTATTTT. It encodes CASSLAGGPPDTQYF.

CDR3 in DNA: TGTGCCAGCAGCCAAGATCCCCAGGGGCCGATCAATTGGTCACCCCTCCACTTT. Translating gives CASSQDPQGPINWSPLHF. The chain employs TRBV4-2 and TRBJ1-6; D perhaps matches TRBD1 (6 bases). Trimming pared 0 bases from V and 10 bases from J, leaving 22 bases between. This CDR3 comprises 18 residues. Germline values: CDR1 LGHNA, CDR2 YNFKEQ.

This clonotype was recorded a few times. This chain's CDR3 is CASSLGGRGMQTQYF. As DNA, the CDR3 is TGTGCCAGCAGCTTAGGCGGCAGGGGGATGCAGACCCAGTACTTC. The rearrangement links TRBV7-2 to TRBJ2-5; 7 bases match TRBD1. Germline lookup yields CDR1 SGHTA and CDR2 FQGNSA. The CDR3 runs to 15 residues. Trimming cost V 1 base and J 6 bases; bases outside gene matches: 8.